This record looks at one TCR beta chain sequence and its context. Its antigen remains unknown. V was clipped by 2 bases and J by 1 base, with 7 bases between them. Per germline, CDR1 SGDLS and CDR2 YYNGEE. This CDR3 contains 15 residues. The data are from a study of cytomegalovirus exposure and HLA in healthy donors. Data came from immunoSEQ multiplex PCR; TCRdb stores just in-frame clones and leaves some out. The sample lists 250,000 to 350,000 clones, roughly 85% seen once, with about 0.8% in the top ten. The study's findings and limits: In vitro experiments confirmed that three CMV-associated chains were specific for CMV antigens. Per published reports, the classifier diagnosed cytomegalovirus status with high specificity and sensitivity.

The sequence was obtained from a woman between 18 and 29 years old in good health and CMV-seronegative. The chain combines TRBV9 with TRBJ2-6; TRBD1 might be the D (5 bases). Sequencing was done on a sample of PBMCs. The CDR3, as DNA: TGTGCCAGCAGCGTGGGGCCGTCTGGGGCCAACGTCCTGACTTTC. As protein: CASSVGPSGANVLTF.